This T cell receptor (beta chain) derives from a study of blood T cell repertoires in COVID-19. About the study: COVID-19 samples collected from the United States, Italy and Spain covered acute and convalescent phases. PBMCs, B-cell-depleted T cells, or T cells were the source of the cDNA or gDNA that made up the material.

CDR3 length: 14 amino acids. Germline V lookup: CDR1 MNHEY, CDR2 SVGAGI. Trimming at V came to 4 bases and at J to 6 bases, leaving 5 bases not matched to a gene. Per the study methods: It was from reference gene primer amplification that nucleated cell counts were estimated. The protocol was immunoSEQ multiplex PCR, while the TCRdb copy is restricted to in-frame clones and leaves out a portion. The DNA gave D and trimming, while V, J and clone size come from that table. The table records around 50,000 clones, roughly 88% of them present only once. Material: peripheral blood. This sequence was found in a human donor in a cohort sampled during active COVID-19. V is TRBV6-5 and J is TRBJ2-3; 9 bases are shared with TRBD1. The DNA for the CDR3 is TGTGCCAGCAGTTGGGGACAGGGCCGTGATACGCAGTATTTT. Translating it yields CASSWGQGRDTQYF.